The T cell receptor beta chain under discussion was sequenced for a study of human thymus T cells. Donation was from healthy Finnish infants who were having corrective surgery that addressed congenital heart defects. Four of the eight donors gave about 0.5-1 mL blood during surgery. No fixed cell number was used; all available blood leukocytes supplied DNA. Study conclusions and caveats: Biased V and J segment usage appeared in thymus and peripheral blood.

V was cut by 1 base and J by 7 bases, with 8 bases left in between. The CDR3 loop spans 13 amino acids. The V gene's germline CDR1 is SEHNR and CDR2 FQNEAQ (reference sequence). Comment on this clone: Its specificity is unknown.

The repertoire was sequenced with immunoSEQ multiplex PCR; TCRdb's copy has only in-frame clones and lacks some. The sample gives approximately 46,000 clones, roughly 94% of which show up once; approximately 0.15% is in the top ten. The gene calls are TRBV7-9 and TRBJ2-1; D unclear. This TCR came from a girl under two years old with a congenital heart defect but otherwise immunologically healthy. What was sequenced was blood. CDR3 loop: CASSLDPRNEQFF. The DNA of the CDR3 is TGTGCCAGCAGCTTAGACCCCAGGAATGAGCAGTTCTTC. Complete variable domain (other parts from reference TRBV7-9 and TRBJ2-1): DTGVSQNPRHKITKRGQNVTFRCDPISEHNRLYWYRQTLGQGPEFLTYFQNEAQLEKSRLLSDRFSAERPKGSFSTLEIQRTEQGDSAMYLCASSLDPRNEQFFGPGTRLTVL.